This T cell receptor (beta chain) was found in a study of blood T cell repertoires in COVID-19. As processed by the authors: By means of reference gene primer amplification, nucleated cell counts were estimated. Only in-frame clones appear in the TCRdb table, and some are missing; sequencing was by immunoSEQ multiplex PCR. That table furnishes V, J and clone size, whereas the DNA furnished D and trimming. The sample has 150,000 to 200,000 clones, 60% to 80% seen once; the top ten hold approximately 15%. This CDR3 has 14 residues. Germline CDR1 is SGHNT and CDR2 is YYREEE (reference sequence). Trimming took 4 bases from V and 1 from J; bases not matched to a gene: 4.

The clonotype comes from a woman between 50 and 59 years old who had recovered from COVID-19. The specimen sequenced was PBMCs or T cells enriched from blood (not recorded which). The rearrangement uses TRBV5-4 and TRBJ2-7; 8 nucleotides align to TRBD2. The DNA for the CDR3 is TGTGCCAGCAGCCAAGGACTAGCATCCTACGAGCAGTACTTC. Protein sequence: CASSQGLASYEQYF.